This entry lists 11 T cell receptor beta chains sequenced from one sample in a study of blood T cell repertoires in COVID-19. The protocol was immunoSEQ multiplex PCR, while the TCRdb copy is restricted to in-frame clones and leaves out a portion. The table lists about 130,000 clones, roughly 85% of them singletons. The sequenced sample was peripheral blood. These receptors all stem from a woman at least 80 years old with acute or convalescent COVID-19.

The chain joins TRBV11-2 to TRBJ2-3; 10 positions match TRBD1. V was pared by 5 bases and J by 2 bases, with 7 bases of the junction left unmatched. CDR1 and CDR2 from the germline V gene are SGHAT and FQNNGV. The CDR3 has 16 amino acids. CDR3 in amino acids: CASSMGQGRNTDTQYF. The CDR3 DNA follows: TGTGCCAGCAGCATGGGACAGGGGAGAAACACAGATACGCAGTATTTT.

The V call is TRBV5-1, the J call TRBJ1-1; 7 bases match TRBD1. Germline V gene sequence: CDR1 SGHRS, CDR2 YFSETQ. The CDR3 is made up of 16 amino acids. With 0 bases clipped from V and 0 bases from J, the junction kept 5 bases outside the gene matches. The CDR3 DNA reads TGCGCCAGCAGCTTGGGGGTGACAGGGTTGAACACTGAAGCTTTCTTT. Amino acid sequence: CASSLGVTGLNTEAFF.

The chain recombines TRBV4-2 with TRBJ1-1; D uncertain. Germline V gene data show CDR1 as LGHNA and CDR2 as YNFKEQ. CDR3 length: 14 amino acids. Trimming stripped 0 bases from V and 2 bases from J, with 7 bases between. In nucleotides, the CDR3 is TGTGCCAGCAGCCAAGACCTTGTAAACACTGAAGCTTTCTTT. Translation: CASSQDLVNTEAFF.

V and J are TRBV6-6 and TRBJ1-1; the D gene is possibly TRBD1 (6 bases). The CDR3 is 14 amino acids. V lost 5 bases to trimming and J lost 1 base, with 11 bases between them. Germline CDR1 MNHNY, CDR2 SVGAGI (reference sequence). CDR3 DNA: TGTGCCAGCAGTACAGGACAGACGAACACTGAAGCTTTCTTT. Encoded protein: CASSTGQTNTEAFF.

This sequence joins TRBV11-2 and TRBJ2-1; possibly TRBD1 for D (5 bases). Trimming cost V 5 bases and J 7 bases, with 15 bases left between them. CDR1 and CDR2 (germline): SGHAT, FQNNGV. The CDR3 runs 14 residues. Here the CDR3 DNA reads TGTGCCAGCAGCCCCGAGCAATCAGGGAATGAGCAGTTCTTC. Translated, it gives CASSPEQSGNEQFF.

The J gene is TRBJ1-4, the V gene TRBV6-1; TRBD1 is a possible D gene (6 bases). V shed 10 bases and J shed 8 bases, with 17 bases lying between them. The CDR3 length is 13 residues. From germline, CDR1 is MNHNS and CDR2 SASEGT. CDR3 amino acids: CATLRGGGEKLFF. The CDR3 nucleotides read TGTGCCACCCTACGAGGGGGTGGGGAAAAACTGTTTTTT.

The V gene is TRBV4-2, the J gene TRBJ1-4, with D hard to call. The germline gives CDR1 LGHNA, CDR2 YNFKEQ. V lost 2 bases and J 0 bases, leaving 10 bases between the germline ends. The length of the CDR3 is 16 residues. The CDR3 DNA reads TGTGCCAGCAGCCAAAGAGAGACATCAACTAATGAAAAACTGTTTTTT. As protein: CASSQRETSTNEKLFF.

This clone was observed a handful of times. The genes are TRBV4-2 and TRBJ2-2; 7 bases align to TRBD1. The CDR3 is 14 residues long. V shed 5 bases, J shed 3 bases, and the junction held 3 bases outside the gene matches. Looked up from germline, CDR1 is LGHNA and CDR2 is YNFKEQ. This CDR3 reads CASSTDRDTGELFF. DNA of the CDR3: TGTGCCAGCAGCACCGACAGGGACACCGGGGAGCTGTTTTTT.

The chain links TRBV5-1 to TRBJ1-1; a possible D gene is TRBD1 (5 bases). Deletions cut 0 bases from V and 3 bases from J, with 12 bases between. The CDR3 is 15 amino acids. Germline CDR1 is SGHRS and CDR2 is YFSETQ. CDR3 residues: CASSLVPGGDTEAFF. In DNA form, the CDR3 reads TGCGCCAGCAGCTTGGTTCCAGGAGGGGACACTGAAGCTTTCTTT.

This clone showed up just once. CDR3 nucleotides: TGTGCCAGCAGCTTATTTAGCGGGGGGGCGAATGAGCAGTTCTTC. Protein sequence: CASSLFSGGANEQFF. The chain has TRBV7-2 and TRBJ2-1, with 11 positions matching TRBD2. The CDR3 is made up of 15 amino acids. In germline, CDR1 is SGHTA, CDR2 FQGNSA. J gave up 7 bases and V 2 bases, and 4 bases lay outside the gene matches. Supplemented by reference TRBV7-2 and TRBJ2-1, the full variable domain reads GAGVSQSPSNKVTEKGKDVELRCDPISGHTALYWYRQSLGQGLEFLIYFQGNSAPDKSGLPSDRFSAERTGGSVSTLTIQRTQQEDSAVYLCASSLFSGGANEQFFGPGTRLTVL.

This clone has just one count. The V gene is TRBV7-2, the J gene TRBJ1-5; unclear D gene. The V gene's germline CDR1 is SGHTA and CDR2 FQGNSA. Trimming took off 1 base at V and 7 bases at J, with 8 bases between the two ends. This CDR3 has 13 residues. The CDR3 DNA reads as TGTGCCAGCAGCTTAGACCACAACCAGCCCCAGCATTTT. It translates to CASSLDHNQPQHF.